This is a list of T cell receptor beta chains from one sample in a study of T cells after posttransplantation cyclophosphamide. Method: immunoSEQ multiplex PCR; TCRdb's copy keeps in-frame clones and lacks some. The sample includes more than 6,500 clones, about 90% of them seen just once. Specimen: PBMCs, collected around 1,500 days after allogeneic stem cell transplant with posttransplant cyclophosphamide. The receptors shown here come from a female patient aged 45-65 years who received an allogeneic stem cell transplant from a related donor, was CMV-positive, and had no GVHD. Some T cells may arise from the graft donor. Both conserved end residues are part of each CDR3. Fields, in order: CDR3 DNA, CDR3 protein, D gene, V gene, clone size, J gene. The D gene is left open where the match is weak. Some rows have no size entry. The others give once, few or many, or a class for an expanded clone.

DNA: TGTGCCACCAGCAGACCCGGGACAGGGACTGAAAAACTGTTTTTT
CDR3: CATSRPGTGTEKLFF
D: TRBD1
V: TRBV15
size: .
J: TRBJ1-4

DNA: TGTGCCAGCAGCGTGGGGGGAGGACGGAACTCTGGAAACACCATATATTTT
CDR3: CASSVGGGRNSGNTIYF
D: .
V: TRBV9
size: .
J: TRBJ1-3

DNA: TGTGCCAGCAGTGTAAAGGGGGCATGGGAGCAGTTCTTC
CDR3: CASSVKGAWEQFF
D: TRBD1
V: TRBV2
size: .
J: TRBJ2-1

DNA: TGTGCCAGCAGCCTTTTTGGCGGGAGCCGAGAAGATACGCAGTATTTT
CDR3: CASSLFGGSREDTQYF
D: TRBD2
V: TRBV11-2
size: .
J: TRBJ2-3

DNA: TGTGCCAGCAGCACCCATGGACAGGGGGCAAGTCAGTTCTTC
CDR3: CASSTHGQGASQFF
D: TRBD1
V: TRBV7-2
size: .
J: TRBJ2-1

DNA: TGTGCCAGCAGTTTATCACTACCAGCGACTAGCGGGTACAATGAGCAGTTCTTC
CDR3: CASSLSLPATSGYNEQFF
D: TRBD2
V: TRBV28
size: .
J: TRBJ2-1

DNA: TGTGCCAGCAAGACCCAGGGCCCCTACGAGCAGTACTTC
CDR3: CASKTQGPYEQYF
D: .
V: TRBV28
size: .
J: TRBJ2-7

DNA: TGTGCCAGCAGCTCAATCTCTCGACTAGCGGTATACAATGAGCAGTTCTTC
CDR3: CASSSISRLAVYNEQFF
D: TRBD2
V: TRBV7-2
size: .
J: TRBJ2-1

DNA: TGTGCCAGCTCACTAACTAGCGGAAGAAACAATGAGCAGTTCTTC
CDR3: CASSLTSGRNNEQFF
D: TRBD2
V: TRBV18
size: .
J: TRBJ2-1

DNA: TGCGCCAGCAGTTACCGACAGGCCTACGAGCAGTACTTC
CDR3: CASSYRQAYEQYF
D: .
V: TRBV5-1
size: .
J: TRBJ2-7

DNA: TGTGCCAGAGGTAAACAGGGACGGTACGAGCAGTACTTC
CDR3: CARGKQGRYEQYF
D: .
V: TRBV2
size: .
J: TRBJ2-7

DNA: TGTGCCAGTAGTATAGGAGGGACCTACAATGAGCAGTTCTTC
CDR3: CASSIGGTYNEQFF
D: .
V: TRBV19
size: .
J: TRBJ2-1

DNA: TGCGCCAGCAGCTCCTCAGCGGGGAACACCATATATTTT
CDR3: CASSSSAGNTIYF
D: .
V: TRBV5-1
size: .
J: TRBJ1-3

DNA: TGTGCCAGCAGCTTGCTATGGGGGGACGCTGAAGCTTTCTTT
CDR3: CASSLLWGDAEAFF
D: .
V: TRBV7-9
size: .
J: TRBJ1-1

DNA: TGTGCCAGCTCACCATCTCTCGACACTTACACTGAAGCTTTCTTT
CDR3: CASSPSLDTYTEAFF
D: .
V: TRBV18
size: .
J: TRBJ1-1

DNA: TGTGCCAGCAGCGTCTTGCCAGGGCCCGGCAATGAGCAGTTCTTC
CDR3: CASSVLPGPGNEQFF
D: .
V: TRBV9
size: once
J: TRBJ2-1

DNA: TGCGCCAGCAGCCCCCTAGCGCAGGGTTCCTACAATGAGCAGTTCTTC
CDR3: CASSPLAQGSYNEQFF
D: .
V: TRBV4-1
size: .
J: TRBJ2-1

DNA: TGTGCCAGCAGCCCCGGGACAGTCGAGCAGTACTTC
CDR3: CASSPGTVEQYF
D: TRBD1
V: TRBV7-2
size: .
J: TRBJ2-7

DNA: TGCGCCAGCTCCACGACTAGCGGAAACTACGAGCAGTACTTC
CDR3: CASSTTSGNYEQYF
D: TRBD2
V: TRBV5-1
size: .
J: TRBJ2-7

DNA: TGTGCCAGCAACGGGGGGGATGAGACCCAGTACTTC
CDR3: CASNGGDETQYF
D: TRBD2
V: TRBV6-6
size: .
J: TRBJ2-5

DNA: TGTGCCAGCCGACCGGGACACAGCACAGATACGCAGTATTTT
CDR3: CASRPGHSTDTQYF
D: .
V: TRBV18
size: once
J: TRBJ2-3

DNA: TGCGCCAGCAGCCAAGATAGCTGGGGCTACTCCTACAATGAGCAGTTCTTC
CDR3: CASSQDSWGYSYNEQFF
D: .
V: TRBV4-1
size: .
J: TRBJ2-1

DNA: TGCGCCAGCAGCTCCTCCCCGGACGGGATGAACACTGAAGCTTTCTTT
CDR3: CASSSSPDGMNTEAFF
D: .
V: TRBV5-1
size: .
J: TRBJ1-1

DNA: TGTGCCAGCAGTTACAGCTGGGAGCAGTACTTC
CDR3: CASSYSWEQYF
D: .
V: TRBV6-6
size: .
J: TRBJ2-7

DNA: TGCGCCAGCAGCTTGGTCCAGGATCGCGAGCAGTACTTC
CDR3: CASSLVQDREQYF
D: .
V: TRBV5-1
size: .
J: TRBJ2-7

DNA: TGTGCCAGCAGGGCCACAGGGGGCTTACTTGAAAAACTGTTTTTT
CDR3: CASRATGGLLEKLFF
D: TRBD1
V: TRBV6-6
size: .
J: TRBJ1-4

DNA: TGTGCCAGCAGTCCCCCGGGGGGGGGAAAGGGCTACACCTTC
CDR3: CASSPPGGGKGYTF
D: .
V: TRBV28
size: .
J: TRBJ1-2

DNA: TGTGCCAGCAGCTTACAGGGGCTCCTAGGAGGTGAGCAGTTCTTC
CDR3: CASSLQGLLGGEQFF
D: .
V: TRBV7-3
size: .
J: TRBJ2-1

DNA: TGTGCCAGCAGCGTAGCCCTGGGAATAGCGAGCTCTGGAAACACCATATATTTT
CDR3: CASSVALGIASSGNTIYF
D: .
V: TRBV9
size: .
J: TRBJ1-3

DNA: TGTGCCTGGAGTTCAGGGCTGGGCAATCAGCCCCAGCATTTT
CDR3: CAWSSGLGNQPQHF
D: .
V: TRBV30
size: .
J: TRBJ1-5

DNA: TGTGCCAGCAGCGGGGGGGAGCTAGCGGGGTTATACAATGAGCAGTTCTTC
CDR3: CASSGGELAGLYNEQFF
D: TRBD2
V: TRBV9
size: .
J: TRBJ2-1

DNA: TGCAGCGTTCTCCCCGCCCCCCCCAGTGGTGAGCAGTTCTTC
CDR3: CSVLPAPPSGEQFF
D: .
V: TRBV29-1
size: .
J: TRBJ2-1

DNA: TGTGCCAGCAGTCAAACCTGGGACATTCAACGCCAGCCCCAGCATTTT
CDR3: CASSQTWDIQRQPQHF
D: .
V: TRBV27
size: .
J: TRBJ1-5

DNA: TGTGCCAGCAGTCCAGGGGCCCTAAACACCGGGGAGCTGTTTTTT
CDR3: CASSPGALNTGELFF
D: .
V: TRBV6-6
size: .
J: TRBJ2-2

DNA: TGTGCCAGCAGCTTAGGTATGCGAACAGGGAGAGGAGAGACCCAGTACTTC
CDR3: CASSLGMRTGRGETQYF
D: .
V: TRBV7-7
size: .
J: TRBJ2-5

DNA: TGTGCCAGCAATCCTAGGGGTTTTCGAGAGACCCAGTACTTC
CDR3: CASNPRGFRETQYF
D: .
V: TRBV6-6
size: .
J: TRBJ2-5

DNA: TGTGCCAGTAGTATCCACAGGGACGAGCAGTACTTC
CDR3: CASSIHRDEQYF
D: .
V: TRBV19
size: .
J: TRBJ2-7

DNA: TGTGCCAGCAGCTTAGCGTCAGGGTTACCAGCCAAAAACATTCAGTACTTC
CDR3: CASSLASGLPAKNIQYF
D: .
V: TRBV11-2
size: .
J: TRBJ2-4

DNA: TGTGCCATCAGTGAGACAGGAAACACTGAAGCTTTCTTT
CDR3: CAISETGNTEAFF
D: .
V: TRBV10-3
size: .
J: TRBJ1-1

DNA: TGTGCCAGCAGTTTAGAACAGGGGATCACTGAAGCTTTCTTT
CDR3: CASSLEQGITEAFF
D: TRBD1
V: TRBV27
size: .
J: TRBJ1-1

DNA: TGTGCCAGCAGCGTAGACAGTACGTTACAGAACGGAAACACCATATATTTT
CDR3: CASSVDSTLQNGNTIYF
D: .
V: TRBV9
size: .
J: TRBJ1-3